This entry lists 23 T cell receptor beta chains sequenced from one sample in a study of T cell responses to AZD1222 COVID-19 vaccine. Repertoires were generated with immunoSEQ multiplex PCR, while TCRdb's copy carries only in-frame clones and drops some. The sample records about 180,000 clones, more than 75% being singletons. Sample: peripheral blood, taken 28 days after the second AZD1222 dose. The receptors shown here come from an adult who received the AZD1222 COVID-19 vaccine.

V is TRBV6-5 and J is TRBJ2-2; 8 nucleotides line up with TRBD1. Germline V gives CDR1 MNHEY, CDR2 SVGAGI. The CDR3 totals 14 residues. V was pared by 6 bases and J by 5 bases, with 5 bases of the junction left unmatched. This chain's CDR3 is CASRGQAGTGELFF. The CDR3 DNA is TGTGCCAGCAGGGGACAGGCGGGGACCGGGGAGCTGTTTTTT.

The V and J genes are TRBV30 and TRBJ1-1, with D unclear. From germline, CDR1 is GTSNPN and CDR2 SVGIG (reference sequence). The CDR3 consists of 9 residues. V lost 5 bases, J lost 8 bases, and 6 bases lay in between. This CDR3 reads CAWFPEAFF. The DNA of the CDR3 is TGTGCCTGGTTTCCAGAAGCTTTCTTT.

The chain is built from TRBV2 and TRBJ1-6; D call uncertain. The CDR3 is 14 residues long. Germline values: CDR1 SNHLY, CDR2 FYNNEI. The ends were cut back, 3 bases at V and 10 bases at J, with 13 bases in the middle. Written as DNA, the CDR3 is TGTGCCAGCAGTGATTTTTTTGGTCTGTCACCCCTCCACTTT. Residues: CASSDFFGLSPLHF.

This rearrangement joins TRBV19 to TRBJ1-3; 7 bases agree with TRBD1. V lost 7 bases and J lost 4; bases outside the gene matches: 7. The germline V gene has CDR1 LNHDA and CDR2 SQIVND (reference sequence). The CDR3 has 14 residues. The CDR3 reads CASTRGVEGNTIYF. Here the CDR3 DNA reads TGTGCCAGTACCAGGGGGGTCGAAGGAAACACCATATATTTT.

This clone has only one observation. V is TRBV7-9 and J is TRBJ2-1; 13 nucleotides line up with TRBD2. The CDR3 is 15 residues long. V lost 3 bases and J lost 5; bases outside the gene matches: 1. CDR1 is SEHNR and CDR2 is FQNEAQ in the germline V gene (reference sequence). This chain's CDR3 is CASSLGTSGDNEQFF. The CDR3 DNA reads as TGTGCCAGCAGCTTGGGGACTAGCGGGGACAATGAGCAGTTCTTC. Full variable domain (rest looked up from reference TRBV7-9 and TRBJ2-1): DTGVSQNPRHKITKRGQNVTFRCDPISEHNRLYWYRQTLGQGPEFLTYFQNEAQLEKSRLLSDRFSAERPKGSFSTLEIQRTEQGDSAMYLCASSLGTSGDNEQFFGPGTRLTVL.

The V and J genes are TRBV5-1 and TRBJ2-7; TRBD2 agrees at 8 bases. The J segment lost 2 bases and the V segment lost 4 bases, leaving 8 bases of the junction unmatched. Per germline, CDR1 SGHRS and CDR2 YFSETQ. This CDR3 has 15 residues. The CDR3 region is CASSPGTSGPYEQYF. The CDR3 DNA reads TGCGCCAGCAGCCCTGGCACTAGCGGTCCCTACGAGCAGTACTTC.

This chain joins TRBV30 and TRBJ2-5; 9 nucleotides agree with TRBD2. V lost 6 bases to trimming and J lost 4 bases; unmatched junction nucleotides: 6. The CDR3 sequence is 13 residues long. Germline V gene sequence: CDR1 GTSNPN, CDR2 SVGIG (reference sequence). CDR3 nucleotides: TGTGCCTGCTCTCGCGGGAGGGTAGAGACCCAGTACTTC. This codes for CACSRGRVETQYF. Looking up the rest from reference TRBV30 and TRBJ2-5 gives the full variable domain: SQTIHQWPATLVQPVGSPLSLECTVEGTSNPNLYWYRQAAGRGLQLLFYSVGIGQISSEVPQNLSASRPQDRQFILSSKKLLLSDSGFYLCACSRGRVETQYFGPGTRLLVL.

This clone was recorded a few times. The V gene is TRBV27, the J gene TRBJ2-2, with D unresolved. Germline V gene lookup returns CDR1 MNHEY and CDR2 SMNVEV (reference sequence). The CDR3 has 13 amino acids. The germline V and J ends were trimmed by 5 bases and 3 bases, with 7 bases remaining between them. CDR3 sequence reads: CASSPTYTGELFF. CDR3 DNA: TGTGCCAGCAGTCCCACCTACACCGGGGAGCTGTTTTTT.

V and J are TRBV6-2 or TRBV6-3 and TRBJ2-7; 9 nucleotides match TRBD1. This CDR3 region has 14 residues. Germline V gene sequence: CDR1 MNHEY, CDR2 SVGEGT. V gave up 5 bases and J gave up 5 bases; unmatched junction bases: 7. CDR3: CASSARDRVHEQYF. CDR3 in DNA: TGTGCCAGCAGTGCCCGGGACAGGGTCCACGAGCAGTACTTC.

The genes are TRBV9 and TRBJ2-7; the D is unclear. The CDR3 contains 14 residues. The germline CDR1 and CDR2 sequences are SGDLS and YYNGEE. The V gene lost 3 bases and the J gene lost 5 bases, with 15 bases spanning the gap. The CDR3 sequence is CASSDDGSGNEQYF. The CDR3 DNA reads as TGTGCCAGCAGCGACGACGGGTCTGGGAACGAGCAGTACTTC.

The chain uses TRBV5-1 and TRBJ2-7; TRBD2 matches at 8 bases. CDR3 size: 15 residues. The germline V gene has CDR1 SGHRS and CDR2 YFSETQ. Unmatched junction bases numbered 6, after V lost 4 bases and J lost 0 bases. The CDR3 DNA reads TGCGCCAGCAGCCCAAATAGCGGGAACTCCTACGAGCAGTACTTC. Amino acids: CASSPNSGNSYEQYF.

The J gene is TRBJ1-6, the V gene TRBV7-9; D call uncertain. The germline V gene has CDR1 SEHNR and CDR2 FQNEAQ (reference sequence). V shed 5 bases and J shed 14 bases, with 19 bases lying between them. This CDR3 has 14 residues. The CDR3 reads CASSPNLRESALHF. CDR3 coding DNA: TGTGCCAGCAGCCCGAACCTCAGAGAAAGTGCCCTCCACTTT.

The CDR3 spells CASSPPRGRTYNEQFF. The CDR3 coding sequence is TGTGCCAGCTCACCACCGAGGGGTCGTACCTACAATGAGCAGTTCTTC. V is TRBV18 and J is TRBJ2-1; D may be TRBD1 or TRBD2 (5 bases each). Trimming took 0 bases from V and 2 from J, leaving 11 bases between them. CDR3 length: 16 amino acids. CDR1 is KGHSH, CDR2 LQKENI, per germline.

This chain uses TRBV7-3 with TRBJ2-2, with D unclear. This CDR3 region has 13 residues. Trimming shortened V by 5 bases and J by 3 bases, and 7 bases separated the two germline ends. Germline V gene sequence: CDR1 SGHTA, CDR2 FQGTGA. The CDR3 protein is CASSKTDTGELFF. The CDR3 DNA follows: TGTGCCAGCAGCAAGACCGACACCGGGGAGCTGTTTTTT.

The chain couples TRBV28 to TRBJ2-7; D is unresolved. The CDR3 sequence is 12 residues long. Germline V CDR1 and CDR2: MDHEN, SYDVKM. CDR3 sequence (DNA): TGTGGTAGTTCACTTTACTCCTACGAGCAGTACTTC. It is translated as CGSSLYSYEQYF. The whole variable domain, remainder taken from reference TRBV28 and TRBJ2-7, is DVKVTQSSRYLVKRTGEKVFLECVQDMDHENMFWYRQDPGLGLRLIYFSYDVKMKEKGDIPEGYSVSREKKERFSLILESASTNQTSMYLCGSSLYSYEQYFGPGTRLTVT.

This clone was found once. The V and J genes are TRBV5-1 and TRBJ2-7, with 7 bases identical to TRBD2. Trimming removed 1 base from V and 7 bases from J; junction bases left unmatched: 11. CDR3 length equals 15 residues. CDR1 is SGHRS and CDR2 is YFSETQ in the germline V gene. CDR3 loop: CASSLLAAGAGEQYF. DNA of the CDR3: TGCGCCAGCAGCTTGCTTGCGGCGGGAGCGGGGGAGCAGTACTTC. Complete variable domain (other parts from reference TRBV5-1 and TRBJ2-7): KAGVTQTPRYLIKTRGQQVTLSCSPISGHRSVSWYQQTPGQGLQFLFEYFSETQRNKGNFPGRFSGRQFSNSRSEMNVSTLELGDSALYLCASSLLAAGAGEQYFGPGTRLTVT.

In its sample, this clone was seen once. The genes are TRBV7-9 and TRBJ1-1, with D unclear. Trimming stripped 1 base from V and 0 bases from J, with 6 bases between. Germline assignment: CDR1 SEHNR and CDR2 FQNEAQ (reference sequence). CDR3 length: 14 residues. The CDR3 coding sequence is TGTGCCAGCAGCTTAGGGCCGTTGAACACTGAAGCTTTCTTT. Translation: CASSLGPLNTEAFF.

This chain joins TRBV9 and TRBJ2-7; 9 nucleotides match TRBD2. This CDR3 is 14 amino acids long. CDR1 and CDR2 from the germline V gene are SGDLS and YYNGEE. Germline trimming cut 7 bases from V and 1 base from J; bases unmatched to any gene: 6. The CDR3 loop is CASGSSGVSYEQYF. CDR3 in DNA: TGTGCCAGCGGCTCTAGCGGGGTGTCCTACGAGCAGTACTTC. The whole variable domain, filled in from reference TRBV9 and TRBJ2-7, reads DSGVTQTPKHLITATGQRVTLRCSPRSGDLSVYWYQQSLDQGLQFLIQYYNGEERAKGNILERFSAQQFPDLHSELNLSSLELGDSALYFCASGSSGVSYEQYFGPGTRLTVT.

This clone was seen once. CDR3 loop: CASEGRLAGEQFF. The CDR3 nucleotides read TGTGCTTCCGAGGGGAGGCTAGCGGGTGAGCAGTTCTTC. J is TRBJ2-1 and V is TRBV7-2; TRBD2 matches 8 bases. CDR1 is SGHTA, CDR2 FQGNSA, per germline. The CDR3 covers 13 residues.

The chain couples TRBV6-2 or TRBV6-3 to TRBJ2-5; the D gene is possibly TRBD1 (6 bases). TRBJ2-7 matches the DNA end more closely, so the J call is doubtful. The germline V gene has CDR1 MNHEY and CDR2 SVGEGT. This CDR3 contains 13 residues. The CDR3 nucleotides are TGTGCCAGCAGTTGGGACAATTCCTACGAGCAGTACTTC. It codes for CASSWDNSYEQYF.

The V gene is TRBV6-5, the J gene TRBJ1-4; D is unclear. Per germline, CDR1 MNHEY and CDR2 SVGAGI. The CDR3 is 11 amino acids. V lost 6 bases and J lost 8, with 7 bases in between. CDR3 sequence reads: CASRGIEKLFF. CDR3 nucleotide sequence: TGTGCCAGCAGAGGGATCGAAAAACTGTTTTTT.

The chain links TRBV27 to TRBJ2-7; TRBD2 aligns across 15 bases. The length of the CDR3 is 14 residues. Trimming at V came to 8 bases and at J to 3 bases, leaving 2 bases not matched to a gene. Per germline, CDR1 MNHEY and CDR2 SMNVEV (reference sequence). In DNA, the CDR3 is TGTGCCAGCCGGGGACTAGCGGGAGGCTACGAGCAGTACTTC. It translates to CASRGLAGGYEQYF.

V gene TRBV2 combines with J gene TRBJ2-2; 11 bases match TRBD2. Germline-derived CDR1 and CDR2 are SNHLY and FYNNEI. CDR3 size: 18 residues. V gave up 10 bases and J gave up 3 bases; unmatched junction bases: 16. The chain's CDR3 is CAIPCGGSGREDTGELFF. Here the CDR3 DNA reads TGTGCCATCCCGTGCGGGGGTAGCGGGAGGGAGGACACCGGGGAGCTGTTTTTT.